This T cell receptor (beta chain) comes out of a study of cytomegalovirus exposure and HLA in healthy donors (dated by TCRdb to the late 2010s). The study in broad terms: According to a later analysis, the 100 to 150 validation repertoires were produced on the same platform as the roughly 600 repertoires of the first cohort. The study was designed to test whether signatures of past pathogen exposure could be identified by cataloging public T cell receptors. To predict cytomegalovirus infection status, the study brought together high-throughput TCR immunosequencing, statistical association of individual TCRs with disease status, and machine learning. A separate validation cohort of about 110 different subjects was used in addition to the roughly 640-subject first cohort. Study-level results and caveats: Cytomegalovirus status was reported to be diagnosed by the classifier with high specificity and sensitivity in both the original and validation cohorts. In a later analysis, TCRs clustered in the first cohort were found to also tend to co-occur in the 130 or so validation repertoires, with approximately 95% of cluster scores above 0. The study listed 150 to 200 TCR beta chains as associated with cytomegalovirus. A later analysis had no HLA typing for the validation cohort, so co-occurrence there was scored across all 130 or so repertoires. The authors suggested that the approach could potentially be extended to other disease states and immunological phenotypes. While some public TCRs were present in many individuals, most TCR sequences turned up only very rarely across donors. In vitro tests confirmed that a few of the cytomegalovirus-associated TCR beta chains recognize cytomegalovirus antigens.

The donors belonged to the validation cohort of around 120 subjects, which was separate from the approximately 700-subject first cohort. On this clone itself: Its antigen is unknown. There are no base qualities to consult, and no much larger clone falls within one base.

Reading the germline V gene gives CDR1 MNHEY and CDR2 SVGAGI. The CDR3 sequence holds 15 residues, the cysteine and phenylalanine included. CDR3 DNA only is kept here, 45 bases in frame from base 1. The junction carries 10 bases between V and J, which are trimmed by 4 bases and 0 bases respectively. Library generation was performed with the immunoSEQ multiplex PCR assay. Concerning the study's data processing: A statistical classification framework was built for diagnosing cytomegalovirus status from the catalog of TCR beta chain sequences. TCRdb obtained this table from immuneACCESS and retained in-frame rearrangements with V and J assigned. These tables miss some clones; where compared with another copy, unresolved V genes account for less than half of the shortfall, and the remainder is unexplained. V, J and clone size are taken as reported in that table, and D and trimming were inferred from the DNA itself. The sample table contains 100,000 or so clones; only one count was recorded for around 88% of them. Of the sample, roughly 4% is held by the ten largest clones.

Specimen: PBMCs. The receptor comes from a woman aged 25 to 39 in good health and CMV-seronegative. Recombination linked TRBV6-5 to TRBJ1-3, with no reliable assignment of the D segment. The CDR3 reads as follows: CASSWGGRSGNTIYF. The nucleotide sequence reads TGTGCCAGCAGTTGGGGAGGCCGCTCTGGAAACACCATATATTTT.